This TCR beta chain was retrieved from a study of early T cells in non-severe SARS-CoV-2 infection. Overall study: The authors sequenced bulk RNA from unsorted whole blood, leaving chains unpaired. Study-wide points: Comparison of clonotypes with VDJdb favored anti-spike CD8 responses while missing private and CD4 specificities.

This clonotype has at least ten counts. Its antigen is undetermined. Trimming left V 2 bases short and J 10 bases short, with 9 bases between. The germline gives CDR1 MNHEY, CDR2 SVGAGI. CDR3 length equals 13 residues. Separate cDNA molecules each had unique molecular identifiers attached to them. TCRdb re-derived calls from the 5' RACE reads in MiXCR, one entry per CDR3 protein. The table shows some 40,000 distinct CDR3 sequences, with roughly 4.8% occurring only once. The V gene is TRBV6-5, the J gene TRBJ1-6; D is possibly TRBD1 (6 bases). This clonotype was sampled from an adult who was a healthcare worker with PCR-confirmed SARS-CoV-2 infection or an uninfected control (not recorded which). Sequencing used whole blood. The chain's CDR3 is CASSYGQGSPLHF. CDR3 DNA: TGTGCCAGCAGTTACGGTCAGGGGTCACCCCTCCACTTT.